The T cell receptor beta chain under discussion was sequenced for a study of CD8 T cells in ankylosing spondylitis. Molecular-barcoded quantitative 5'-RACE produced these TCR beta libraries. MiXCR, run by TCRdb on the 5' RACE reads, gives a single entry per CDR3 protein. The profile shows 350,000 to 450,000 distinct CDR3 sequences, approximately 26% of them singletons. General study points: Significantly higher representation of disease-linked clones was reported for matched ankylosing spondylitis synovial fluid. Seemingly characteristic of ankylosing spondylitis blood was a TCR beta motif consisting of several highly homologous variants. Disease-linked clones bore a CD8+ phenotype and were relatively rare in peripheral blood.

V shed 6 bases, J shed 6 bases, and the junction held 4 bases outside the gene matches. The CDR3 runs 14 residues. Germline lookup yields CDR1 LGHNT and CDR2 FRNRAP. This clonotype showed up just a few times. The target antigen is unknown. Source material: blood, either unsorted or a sorted T cell fraction (not recorded which). The J gene is TRBJ2-2, the V gene TRBV12-5; 10 bases map to TRBD2. This clonotype was sampled from a male donor with ankylosing spondylitis. Here the CDR3 DNA reads TGTGCTAGTGGCCCTGGACTAGCGGCCGGGGAGCTGTTTTTT. Protein product: CASGPGLAAGELFF.